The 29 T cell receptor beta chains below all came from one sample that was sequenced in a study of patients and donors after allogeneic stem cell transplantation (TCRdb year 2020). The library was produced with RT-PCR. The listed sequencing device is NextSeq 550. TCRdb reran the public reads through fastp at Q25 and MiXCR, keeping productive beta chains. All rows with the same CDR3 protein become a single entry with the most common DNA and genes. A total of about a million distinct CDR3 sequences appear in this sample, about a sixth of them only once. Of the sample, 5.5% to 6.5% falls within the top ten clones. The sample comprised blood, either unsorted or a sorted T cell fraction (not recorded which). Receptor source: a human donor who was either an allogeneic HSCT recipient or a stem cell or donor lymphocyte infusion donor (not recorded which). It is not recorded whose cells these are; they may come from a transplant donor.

In DNA, the CDR3 is TGTGCCAGCAGCAGGCGGCCATTGGAGGGCTACACCTTC. This codes for CASSRRPLEGYTF. The chain uses TRBV5-4 and TRBJ1-2; D is ambiguous. The CDR3 covers 13 residues. Trimming took off 4 bases at V and 8 bases at J, with 15 bases between the two ends. The V gene's germline CDR1 is SGHNT and CDR2 YYREEE (reference sequence).

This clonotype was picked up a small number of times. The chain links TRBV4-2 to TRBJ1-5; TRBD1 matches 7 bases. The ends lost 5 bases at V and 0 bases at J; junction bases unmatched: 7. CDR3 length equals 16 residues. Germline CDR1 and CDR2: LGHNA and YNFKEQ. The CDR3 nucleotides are TGTGCCAGCAGCGGCCGACAGGGCTTTAGCAATCAGCCCCAGCATTTT. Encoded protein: CASSGRQGFSNQPQHF.

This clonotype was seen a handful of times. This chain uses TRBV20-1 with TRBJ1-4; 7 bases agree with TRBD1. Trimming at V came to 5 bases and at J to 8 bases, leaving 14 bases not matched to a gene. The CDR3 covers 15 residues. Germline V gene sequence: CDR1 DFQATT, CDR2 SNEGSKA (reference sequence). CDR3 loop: CSAAWETGYGEKLFF. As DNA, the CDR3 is TGCAGTGCTGCGTGGGAGACAGGGTACGGAGAAAAACTGTTTTTT.

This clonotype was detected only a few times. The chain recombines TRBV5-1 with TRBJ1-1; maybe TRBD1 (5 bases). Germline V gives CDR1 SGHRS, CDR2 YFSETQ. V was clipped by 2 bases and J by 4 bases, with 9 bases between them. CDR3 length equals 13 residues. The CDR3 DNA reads TGCGCCAGCAGCTTCCGGACACGCACTGAAGCTTTCTTT. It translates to CASSFRTRTEAFF.

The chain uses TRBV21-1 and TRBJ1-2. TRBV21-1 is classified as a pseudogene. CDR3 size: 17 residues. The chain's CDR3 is CASSKAHEDIWGYGYTF. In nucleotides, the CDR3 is TGTGCCAGCAGCAAAGCCCATGAAGATATTTGGGGCTATGGCTACACCTTC.

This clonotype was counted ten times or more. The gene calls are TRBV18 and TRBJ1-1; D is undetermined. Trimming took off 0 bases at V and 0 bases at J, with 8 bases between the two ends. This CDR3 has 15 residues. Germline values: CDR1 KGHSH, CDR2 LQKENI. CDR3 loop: CASSPPAVMNTEAFF. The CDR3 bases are TGTGCCAGCTCACCACCGGCCGTTATGAACACTGAAGCTTTCTTT.

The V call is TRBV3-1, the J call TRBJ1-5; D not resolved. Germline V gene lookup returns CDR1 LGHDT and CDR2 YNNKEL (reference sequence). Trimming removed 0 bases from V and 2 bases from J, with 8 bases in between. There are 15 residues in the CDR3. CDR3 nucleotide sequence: TGTGCCAGCAGCCAAGACGGAAGGGGCAATCAGCCCCAGCATTTT. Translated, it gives CASSQDGRGNQPQHF.

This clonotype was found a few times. The DNA for the CDR3 is TGTGCCACCAGCAGTATGGGCACAGATACGCAGTATTTT. It encodes CATSSMGTDTQYF. J is TRBJ2-3 and V is TRBV15; D uncertain. The germline gives CDR1 LNHNV, CDR2 YYDKDF (reference sequence). The length of the CDR3 is 13 residues. Trimming removed 3 bases from V and 1 base from J, with 5 bases in between.

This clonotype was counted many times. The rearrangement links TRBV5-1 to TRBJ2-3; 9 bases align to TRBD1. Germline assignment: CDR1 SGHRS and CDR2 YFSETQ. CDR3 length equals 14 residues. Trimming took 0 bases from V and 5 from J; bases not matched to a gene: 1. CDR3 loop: CASSLGQGGDTQYF. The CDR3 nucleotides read TGCGCCAGCAGCTTGGGACAGGGGGGAGATACGCAGTATTTT.

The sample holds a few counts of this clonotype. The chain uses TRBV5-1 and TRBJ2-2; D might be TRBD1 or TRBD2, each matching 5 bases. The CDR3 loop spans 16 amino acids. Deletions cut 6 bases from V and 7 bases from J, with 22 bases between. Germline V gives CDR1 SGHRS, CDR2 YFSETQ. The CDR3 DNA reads TGCGCCAGCAACGTTGGGACCGACAGAGGGAGCGGGGAGCTGTTTTTT. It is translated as CASNVGTDRGSGELFF.

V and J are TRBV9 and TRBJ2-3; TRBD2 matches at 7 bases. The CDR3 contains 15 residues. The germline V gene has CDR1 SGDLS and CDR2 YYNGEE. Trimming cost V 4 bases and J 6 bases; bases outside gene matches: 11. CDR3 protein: CASSPLPWGGDTQYF. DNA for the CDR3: TGTGCCAGCAGCCCCTTACCCTGGGGGGGGGATACGCAGTATTTT. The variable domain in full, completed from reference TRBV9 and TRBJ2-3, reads DSGVTQTPKHLITATGQRVTLRCSPRSGDLSVYWYQQSLDQGLQFLIQYYNGEERAKGNILERFSAQQFPDLHSELNLSSLELGDSALYFCASSPLPWGGDTQYFGPGTRLTVL.

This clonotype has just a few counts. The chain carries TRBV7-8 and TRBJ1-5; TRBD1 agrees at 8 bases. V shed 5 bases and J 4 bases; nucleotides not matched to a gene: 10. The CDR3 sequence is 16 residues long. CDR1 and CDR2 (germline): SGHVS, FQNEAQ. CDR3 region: CASSQRVTGDNQPQHF. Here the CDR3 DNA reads TGTGCCAGCAGCCAGCGGGTGACAGGGGATAATCAGCCCCAGCATTTT. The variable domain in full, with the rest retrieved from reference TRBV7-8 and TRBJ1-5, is GAGVSQSPRYKVAKRGQDVALRCDPISGHVSLFWYQQALGQGPEFLTYFQNEAQLDKSGLPSDRFFAERPEGSVSTLKIQRTQQEDSAVYLCASSQRVTGDNQPQHFGDGTRLSIL.

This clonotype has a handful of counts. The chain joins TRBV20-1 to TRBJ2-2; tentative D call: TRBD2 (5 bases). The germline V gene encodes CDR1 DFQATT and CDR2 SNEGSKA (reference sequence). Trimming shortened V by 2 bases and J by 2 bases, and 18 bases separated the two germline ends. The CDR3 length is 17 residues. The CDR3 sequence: CSARTRRQFKNTGELFF. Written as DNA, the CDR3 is TGCAGTGCTAGAACAAGGAGGCAGTTCAAAAACACCGGGGAGCTGTTTTTT.

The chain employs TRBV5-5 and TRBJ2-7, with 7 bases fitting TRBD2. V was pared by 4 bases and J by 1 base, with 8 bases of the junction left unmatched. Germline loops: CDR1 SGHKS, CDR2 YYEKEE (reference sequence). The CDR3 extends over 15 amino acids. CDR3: CASSPGGTGSYEQYF. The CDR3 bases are TGTGCCAGCAGCCCCGGGGGGACCGGATCCTACGAGCAGTACTTC.

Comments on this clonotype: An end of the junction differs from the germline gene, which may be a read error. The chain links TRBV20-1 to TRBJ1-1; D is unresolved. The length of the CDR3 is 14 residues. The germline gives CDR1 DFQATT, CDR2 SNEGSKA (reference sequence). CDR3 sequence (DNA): TGCAGCCTCTCGGTTCGGATCTTGAACACTGAAGTTTTCTTT. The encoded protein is CSLSVRILNTEVFF.

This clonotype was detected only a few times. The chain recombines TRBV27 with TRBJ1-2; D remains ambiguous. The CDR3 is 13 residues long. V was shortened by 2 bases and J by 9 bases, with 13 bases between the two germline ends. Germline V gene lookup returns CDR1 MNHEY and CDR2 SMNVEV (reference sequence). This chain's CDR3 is CASSLGKGSSYTF. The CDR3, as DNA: TGTGCCAGCAGTTTAGGAAAGGGAAGTAGCTACACCTTC.

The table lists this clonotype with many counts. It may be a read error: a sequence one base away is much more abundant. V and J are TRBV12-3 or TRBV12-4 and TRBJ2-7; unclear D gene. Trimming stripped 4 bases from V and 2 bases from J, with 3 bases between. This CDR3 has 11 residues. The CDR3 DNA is TGTGCCAGCAGTTACACCTACGAGCAGTACTTC. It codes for CASSYTYEQYF.

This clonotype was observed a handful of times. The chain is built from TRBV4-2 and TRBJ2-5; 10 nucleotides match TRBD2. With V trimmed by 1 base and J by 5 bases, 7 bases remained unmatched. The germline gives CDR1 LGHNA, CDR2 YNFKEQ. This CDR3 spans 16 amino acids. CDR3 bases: TGTGCCAGCAGCCAAGGGACTAGCGGTCTAGAGGAGACCCAGTACTTC. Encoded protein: CASSQGTSGLEETQYF.

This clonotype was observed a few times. CDR3 protein: CASSLVSTGWGNEQFF. The CDR3 bases are TGTGCCAGCAGCTTAGTTTCAACCGGATGGGGCAATGAGCAGTTCTTC. The chain couples TRBV7-2 to TRBJ2-1, with D uncertain. V lost 1 base to trimming and J lost 6 bases, with 16 bases between them. The CDR3 extends over 16 amino acids. The germline CDR1 and CDR2 sequences are SGHTA and FQGNSA.

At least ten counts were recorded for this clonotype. The CDR3 loop is CASSLNGQPYEQYF. CDR3 nucleotide sequence: TGTGCCAGCAGCTTAAACGGGCAGCCCTACGAGCAGTACTTC. This chain uses TRBV7-9 with TRBJ2-7; D is ambiguous. CDR1 and CDR2 (germline): SEHNR, FQNEAQ (reference sequence). The CDR3 loop spans 14 amino acids. The V and J ends lost 2 bases and 2 bases respectively, with 10 bases between them. The full variable domain, its missing parts supplied by reference TRBV7-9 and TRBJ2-7, is DTGVSQNPRHKITKRGQNVTFRCDPISEHNRLYWYRQTLGQGPEFLTYFQNEAQLEKSRLLSDRFSAERPKGSFSTLEIQRTEQGDSAMYLCASSLNGQPYEQYFGPGTRLTVT.

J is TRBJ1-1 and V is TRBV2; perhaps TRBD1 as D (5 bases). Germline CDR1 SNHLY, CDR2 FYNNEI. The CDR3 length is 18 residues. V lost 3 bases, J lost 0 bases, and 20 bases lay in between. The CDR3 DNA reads TGTGCCAGCAGTGACCCCGGGACTCCCGGCTATATGAACACTGAAGCTTTCTTT. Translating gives CASSDPGTPGYMNTEAFF.

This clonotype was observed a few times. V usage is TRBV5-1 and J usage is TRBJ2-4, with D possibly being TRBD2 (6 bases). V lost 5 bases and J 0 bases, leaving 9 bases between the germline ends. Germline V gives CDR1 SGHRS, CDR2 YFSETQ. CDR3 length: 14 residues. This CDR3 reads CASSREIAKNIQYF. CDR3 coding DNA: TGCGCCAGCAGTCGGGAGATAGCCAAAAACATTCAGTACTTC.

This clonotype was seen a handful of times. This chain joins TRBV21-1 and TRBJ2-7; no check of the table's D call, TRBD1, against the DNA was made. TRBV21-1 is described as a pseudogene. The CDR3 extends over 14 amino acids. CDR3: CASKADRAPYEQYF. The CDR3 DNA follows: TGTGCCAGCAAAGCTGACAGGGCCCCCTACGAGCAGTACTTC.

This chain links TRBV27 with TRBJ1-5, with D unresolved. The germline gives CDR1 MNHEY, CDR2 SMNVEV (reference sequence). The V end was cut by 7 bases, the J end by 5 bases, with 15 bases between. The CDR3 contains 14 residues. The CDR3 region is CASTQWKGHQPQHF. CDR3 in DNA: TGTGCCAGCACTCAGTGGAAAGGGCATCAGCCCCAGCATTTT.

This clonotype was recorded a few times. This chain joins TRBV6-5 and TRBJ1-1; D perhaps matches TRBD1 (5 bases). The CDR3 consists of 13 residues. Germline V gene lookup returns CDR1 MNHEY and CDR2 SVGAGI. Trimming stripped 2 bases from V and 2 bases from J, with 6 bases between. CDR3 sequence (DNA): TGTGCCAGCAGTTACGGGACTAACACTGAAGCTTTCTTT. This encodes CASSYGTNTEAFF.

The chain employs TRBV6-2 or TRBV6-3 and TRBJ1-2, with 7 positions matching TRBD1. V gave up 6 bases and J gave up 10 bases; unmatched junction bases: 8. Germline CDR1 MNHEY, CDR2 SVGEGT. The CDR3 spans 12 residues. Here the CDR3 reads CASSLGQTTYTF. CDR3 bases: TGTGCCAGCAGCCTGGGACAGACGACCTACACCTTC.

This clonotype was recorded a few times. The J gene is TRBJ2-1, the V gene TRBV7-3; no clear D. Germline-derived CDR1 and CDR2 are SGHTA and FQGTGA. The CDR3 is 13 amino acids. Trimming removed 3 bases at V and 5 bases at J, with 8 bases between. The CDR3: CASSLWSHNEQFF. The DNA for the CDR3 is TGTGCCAGCAGCTTGTGGTCTCACAATGAGCAGTTCTTC.

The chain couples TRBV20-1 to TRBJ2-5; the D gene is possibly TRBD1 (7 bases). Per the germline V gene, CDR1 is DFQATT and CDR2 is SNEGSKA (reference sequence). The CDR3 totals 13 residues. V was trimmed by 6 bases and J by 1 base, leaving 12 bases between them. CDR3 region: CSAQGGLQETQYF. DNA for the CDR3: TGCAGTGCCCAGGGGGGTCTCCAAGAGACCCAGTACTTC.

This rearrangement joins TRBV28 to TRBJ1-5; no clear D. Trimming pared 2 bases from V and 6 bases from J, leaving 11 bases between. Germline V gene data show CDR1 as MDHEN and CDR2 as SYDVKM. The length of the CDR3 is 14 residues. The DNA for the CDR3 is TGTGCCAGCAGTTTAGTCAAGGGTTCTCAGCCCCAGCATTTT. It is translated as CASSLVKGSQPQHF.